This section outlines one TCR beta chain sequence together with its context. The target of this receptor is not known. No quality values exist for individual bases; no much larger clone is one base distant. The TCR beta CDR3 regions were amplified from the RNA transcripts. The first round of RT-PCR for the TCR CDR3 was performed with the HTBI primer set and the Qiagen OneStep RT-PCR kit. Libraries were constructed in a second round of multiplex PCR, after which size selection and purification were performed. Sequencing of the libraries was done on an Illumina HiSeq2000 using paired-end 100 bp reads. On the study's bioinformatics: Raw data were processed with SOAPnuke, discarding reads with adapters, uncalled bases, mean Phred below 15, or no exact constant-primer or identifier match. COPE v1.2.5 was used to merge the high-quality paired reads, and each unique nucleotide sequence was defined as a clonotype. Clonotypes were aligned to IMGT TRBV, TRBD and TRBJ reference segments using MiTCR v1.1. The analysis included only V-J combinations with a frequency above 0.0001, which together covered 98% to 99.2% of the repertoires. A TCS score was defined as the ratio between F50 (clonal expansion) and ExV (chaos), using BLOSUM62-based TCRdist between CDR3 peptides within each V-J. Welch's t-statistics and random forest reduced some 510 V-J features to 13, which were used in a naive Bayes classifier (R e1071). TCRdb trimmed the raw reads at Q25, called clones with MiXCR and kept productive beta chains. All rows with the same CDR3 protein become a single entry with the most common DNA and genes. TCRdb's processing, not the study's, gives the V and J calls here. For this sample there are approximately 530,000 distinct CDR3 sequences; around 20% appear just once. The ten largest clones add up to around 50% of the sample.

These data belong to a study of T cells in Graves' hyperthyroidism and ophthalmopathy (dated by TCRdb to the late 2010s). For context, the study as a whole: Peripheral blood samples were taken at initial diagnosis, before any treatment was given. To identify TCR V-J signatures that set the groups apart, the researchers used a discovery cohort of roughly 100 patients, made up of 43 with Graves' ophthalmopathy and about 55 with stable Graves' hyperthyroidism. Prospective prediction of ophthalmopathy was tested in an independent validation cohort consisting of 18 to 20 hyperthyroidism patients and some 15 patients who later progressed to ophthalmopathy. The 100 or so discovery patients were randomly split 7:3 into training and test sets. In addition, the study compared T-cell repertoires in thyroid tissue and in blood from roughly 6 Graves' hyperthyroidism patients. After blood sampling, hyperthyroidism patients were treated with methimazole at a starting dose of 30 mg daily, and ophthalmopathy patients were treated with high-dose intravenous methylprednisolone. According to the paper, TCR Vbeta CDR3 sequencing was carried out on some 130 peripheral blood samples, which came from approximately 43 ophthalmopathy, around 75 hyperthyroidism and some 17 progressor patients.

General study outcomes and caveats: Ophthalmopathy was separated from stable hyperthyroidism by a 13 V-J signature model, with approximately 85% sensitivity and roughly 81% specificity obtained in cross-validation and 80%/75% obtained in testing. Sample size was not statistically predetermined, and blinding of investigators to group allocation was not performed. In validation, progression to ophthalmopathy was predicted by the model with roughly 69% sensitivity and nearly 75% specificity, a median of roughly 6 months before onset. Most expanded thyroid clonotypes (frequency above 0.001) were also detected in blood, suggesting blood repertoires may reflect thyroid immune responses.

Ophthalmopathy patients had moderately to severely active disease, with a Clinical Activity Score of 3 or more, a NOSPECS grade of 4 or more, and a disease duration of less than 3 months. The study excluded patients with uncontrolled infections, other autoimmune diseases, pregnancy or lactation. Diagnoses were established on the basis of clinical symptoms, serum thyroxine and TRAb, thyroid ultrasound, and orbital computed tomography. Ficoll-Paque density gradient centrifugation was used to isolate PBMCs from 10 ml of fresh peripheral blood. Trizol reagent was used to extract total RNA, and RNA quality was then checked on an Agilent 2100 Bioanalyzer. The origin of this receptor is a man between 35 and 55 years old with Graves' ophthalmopathy. The sample taken for sequencing was blood.

The CDR3 reads as follows: CASSQSRGTDYEQYF. The sequenced DNA: TGTGCCAGCAGCCAATCTCGGGGGACAGATTACGAGCAGTACTTC. Here the chain combines TRBV16 and TRBJ2-7, and the D gene may be TRBD1, 7 bases matching. Taken from the germline V gene, the CDR1 and CDR2 loops are KGHSY and FQNENV. Relative to germline, V is 0 bases shorter and J is 4 bases shorter, with 13 bases between their ends. Spanning cysteine to phenylalanine, the CDR3 consists of 15 amino acids. The read is trimmed to its CDR3 DNA, 45 bases read in frame from base 1.